Shown below are 6 T cell receptor beta chains from a single sample sequenced in a study of CD8 T cells in Susac syndrome. The RNA input was 0.5 to 1 ug, and it was reverse transcribed with random hexamers. In TCRdb, the immunoSEQ multiplex PCR reads were re-called with MiXCR into one record per CDR3 protein. Among fewer than 300,000 distinct CDR3 sequences, around 83% were seen once, and the ten largest hold around 0.12%. Source material: CD8+ T cells from PBMCs. The receptor set was obtained from a human donor with multiple sclerosis.

The chain uses TRBV9 and TRBJ1-5; D may be TRBD1 (5 bases). Trimming removed 0 bases at V and 6 bases at J, with 10 bases between. There are 14 residues in the CDR3. The germline gives CDR1 SGDLS, CDR2 YYNGEE. CDR3 sequence: CASSVAEGTQPQHF. Written as DNA, the CDR3 is TGTGCCAGCAGCGTAGCTGAGGGGACTCAGCCCCAGCATTTT.

This clonotype was detected a few times. This chain connects TRBV6-5 to TRBJ2-7; 7 bases align to TRBD2. This CDR3 contains 15 residues. Germline CDR1 reads MNHEY; CDR2 reads SVGAGI. V shed 4 bases and J 0 bases; nucleotides not matched to a gene: 6. CDR3 nucleotides: TGTGCCAGCAGTTTTAGGGAGGGGAGCTCCTACGAGCAGTACTTC. Translated: CASSFREGSSYEQYF.

This chain uses TRBV24-1 with TRBJ2-5; D uncertain. Germline V gene data show CDR1 as KGHDR and CDR2 as SFDVKD. The V and J ends lost 6 bases and 1 base respectively, with 8 bases between them. The CDR3 totals 13 residues. CDR3 loop: CATSTNLQETQYF. CDR3 sequence (DNA): TGTGCCACCAGTACCAACCTCCAAGAGACCCAGTACTTC.

This clonotype was observed a few times. This chain joins TRBV11-2 and TRBJ2-7, with 9 positions matching TRBD2. Trimming took 7 bases from V and 6 from J; bases not matched to a gene: 13. CDR1 is SGHAT and CDR2 is FQNNGV in the germline V gene. CDR3 length: 15 residues. CDR3 bases: TGTGCCAGCAACCAAGCGGGGCTAGCGGGACCCGAGCAGTACTTC. This translates into CASNQAGLAGPEQYF.

CDR3 loop: CASWPTGGTNYGYTF. The CDR3, as DNA: TGTGCCAGCTGGCCAACGGGGGGGACTAACTATGGCTACACCTTC. J is TRBJ1-2 and V is TRBV6-5, with D maybe TRBD1 (5 bases). V gave up 8 bases and J gave up 0 bases, with 16 bases separating them. This CDR3 contains 15 residues. Looked up from germline, CDR1 is MNHEY and CDR2 is SVGAGI.

The chain joins TRBV18 to TRBJ2-7; 7 nucleotides agree with TRBD1. V trimming: 5 bases; J trimming: 6 bases; junction bases outside the gene matches: 4. This CDR3 spans 12 amino acids. Germline V gene data show CDR1 as KGHSH and CDR2 as LQKENI. This CDR3 reads CASSSNRGEQYF. In DNA form, the CDR3 reads TGTGCCAGCTCATCGAACAGGGGCGAGCAGTACTTC.